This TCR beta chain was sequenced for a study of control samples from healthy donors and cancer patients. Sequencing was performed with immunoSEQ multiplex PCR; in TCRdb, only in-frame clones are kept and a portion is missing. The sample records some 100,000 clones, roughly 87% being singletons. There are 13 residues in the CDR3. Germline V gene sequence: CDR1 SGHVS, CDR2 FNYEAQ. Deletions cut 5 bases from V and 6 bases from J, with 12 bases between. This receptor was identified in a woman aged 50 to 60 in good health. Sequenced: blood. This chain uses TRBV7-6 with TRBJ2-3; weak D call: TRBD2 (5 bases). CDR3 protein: CASSPRPGDTQYF. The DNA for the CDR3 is TGTGCCAGCAGCCCCCGACCGGGGGATACGCAGTATTTT.